Listed here are 23 T cell receptor beta chains from one sample, sequenced in a study of T cells in tuberculosis. Produced via immunoSEQ multiplex PCR; TCRdb's table is partial and in-frame only. The profile shows roughly 41,000 clones, around 92% of them singletons. The sample consisted of PBMCs. Source of these receptors: a donor under 30 with latent tuberculosis or without tuberculosis infection. Some clones in this sample may be carry-over from other donors' samples.

The CDR3 loop reads CASSLNSQETQYF. Here the CDR3 DNA reads TGTGCCAGCAGCTTAAACAGCCAAGAGACCCAGTACTTC. This chain connects TRBV11-2 to TRBJ2-5, with D uncertain. This CDR3 has 13 residues. Trimming removed 2 bases from V and 1 base from J, with 5 bases in between. Germline CDR1 SGHAT, CDR2 FQNNGV.

The chain combines TRBV5-5 with TRBJ1-6, with D possibly matching TRBD1 (6 bases). CDR1 is SGHKS, CDR2 YYEKEE, per germline (reference sequence). The CDR3 length is 13 residues. The germline V and J ends were trimmed by 3 bases and 11 bases, with 12 bases remaining between them. CDR3 in amino acids: CASSYRERTPLHF. The CDR3 bases are TGTGCCAGCAGCTACAGGGAGAGGACACCCCTCCACTTT. Full variable domain (remainder filled in from reference TRBV5-5 and TRBJ1-6): DAGVTQSPTHLIKTRGQQVTLRCSPISGHKSVSWYQQVLGQGPQFIFQYYEKEERGRGNFPDRFSARQFPNYSSELNVNALLLGDSALYLCASSYRERTPLHFGNGTRLTVT.

J is TRBJ2-3 and V is TRBV12-5; 13 nucleotides agree with TRBD2. Trimming at V came to 4 bases and at J to 5 bases, leaving 12 bases not matched to a gene. The CDR3 length is 18 residues. Germline V gene lookup returns CDR1 LGHNT and CDR2 FRNRAP. CDR3 loop: CASGSAGLAGTRVDTQYF. CDR3 in DNA: TGTGCTAGTGGTTCCGCGGGACTAGCGGGGACTCGGGTAGATACGCAGTATTTT.

This clone was seen once. The chain has TRBV7-9 and TRBJ1-2, with a tentative D call TRBD1 (6 bases). The CDR3 is 13 amino acids. Trimming took 3 bases from V and 6 from J, leaving 11 bases between them. Looked up from germline, CDR1 is SEHNR and CDR2 is FQNEAQ (reference sequence). CDR3 nucleotides: TGTGCCAGCAGCTTGGGTCAGGGGAATGGCTACACCTTC. Its translation: CASSLGQGNGYTF.

V usage is TRBV4-1 and J usage is TRBJ1-6; D may be TRBD1 (6 bases). CDR3 length: 14 residues. Germline V gene sequence: CDR1 MGHRA, CDR2 YSYEKL. The V end was cut by 5 bases, the J end by 8 bases, with 13 bases between. This chain's CDR3 is CASSFDRSDSPLHF. As DNA, the CDR3 is TGCGCCAGCAGCTTTGACAGGAGCGATTCACCCCTCCACTTT.

The chain couples TRBV4-1 to TRBJ1-6; 7 positions match TRBD1. J gave up 6 bases and V 5 bases, and 13 bases lay outside the gene matches. This CDR3 spans 17 amino acids. Germline V lookup: CDR1 MGHRA, CDR2 YSYEKL. CDR3: CASSSAGRGWGNSPLHF. The CDR3, as DNA: TGCGCCAGCAGCTCGGCGGGCAGGGGGTGGGGTAATTCACCCCTCCACTTT.

V is TRBV2 and J is TRBJ1-4; D gene unclear. Trimming pared 5 bases from V and 8 bases from J, leaving 9 bases between. Germline V gene lookup returns CDR1 SNHLY and CDR2 FYNNEI. This CDR3 has 12 amino acids. CDR3: CASSKSREKLFF. CDR3 DNA sequence: TGTGCCAGCAGTAAGTCCAGGGAAAAACTGTTTTTT.

V usage is TRBV6-6 and J usage is TRBJ2-1, with D maybe TRBD2 (5 bases). The CDR3 contains 14 residues. V was clipped by 7 bases and J by 5 bases, with 15 bases between them. Per germline, CDR1 MNHNY and CDR2 SVGAGI (reference sequence). Written as DNA, the CDR3 is TGTGCCAGCACAAAATCCTCCGGGGACAATGAGCAGTTCTTC. This gives the protein CASTKSSGDNEQFF.

The gene calls are TRBV19 and TRBJ1-1; unclear D gene. The CDR3 totals 13 residues. V lost 7 bases and J lost 0, with 9 bases in between. Germline-derived CDR1 and CDR2 are LNHDA and SQIVND (reference sequence). The CDR3, as DNA: TGTGCCAGTATCGCGGGGATGAACACTGAAGCTTTCTTT. As protein: CASIAGMNTEAFF.

The rearrangement uses TRBV5-5 and TRBJ1-2, with D tentatively TRBD1 (5 bases). V dropped 4 bases and J dropped 4 bases, with 17 bases sitting between them. The length of the CDR3 is 15 residues. Looked up from germline, CDR1 is SGHKS and CDR2 is YYEKEE (reference sequence). In DNA, the CDR3 is TGTGCCAGCAGCCGGGGGACCGACCCCCTCTATGGCTACACCTTC. Translated: CASSRGTDPLYGYTF.

The genes are TRBV28 and TRBJ1-1, with D uncertain. The CDR3 has 15 residues. CDR1 MDHEN and CDR2 SYDVKM come from the germline V gene. Trimming stripped 3 bases from V and 1 base from J, with 12 bases between. CDR3 DNA sequence: TGTGCCAGCAGTTTTATATCAGGCCAGAACACTGAAGCTTTCTTT. Its protein product is CASSFISGQNTEAFF.

Here the CDR3 reads CASSIDLRTGYGGYTF. DNA for the CDR3: TGTGCCAGTAGTATAGATTTGAGAACAGGGTACGGCGGCTACACCTTC. The J gene is TRBJ1-2, the V gene TRBV19; D is perhaps TRBD1 (6 bases). The V and J ends lost 0 bases and 8 bases respectively, with 19 bases between them. The CDR3 is 16 amino acids. Looked up from germline, CDR1 is LNHDA and CDR2 is SQIVND (reference sequence).

The chain has TRBV10-3 and TRBJ1-5; 10 bases line up with TRBD1. The CDR3 is 15 amino acids. Trimming took 3 bases from V and 7 from J; bases not matched to a gene: 6. Germline V lookup: CDR1 ENHRY, CDR2 SYGVKD. CDR3 region: CAISDRDRGEQPQHF. The CDR3 nucleotides are TGTGCCATCAGTGACCGGGACAGGGGAGAACAGCCCCAGCATTTT.

This clone was detected once. This chain joins TRBV11-3 and TRBJ2-1; D gene ambiguous. V was trimmed by 3 bases and J by 2 bases, leaving 5 bases between them. Germline V CDR1 and CDR2: SGHNT, YENEEA. CDR3 length: 13 amino acids. CDR3 sequence reads: CASSLAAYNEQFF. The DNA of the CDR3 is TGTGCCAGCAGCTTGGCAGCCTACAATGAGCAGTTCTTC. Filled out from reference TRBV11-3 and TRBJ2-1, the complete variable domain reads EAGVVQSPRYKIIEKKQPVAFWCNPISGHNTLYWYLQNLGQGPELLIRYENEEAVDDSQLPKDRFSAERLKGVDSTLKIQPAELGDSAVYLCASSLAAYNEQFFGPGTRLTVL.

The chain combines TRBV5-1 with TRBJ2-2; 11 nucleotides agree with TRBD2. The V segment lost 4 bases and the J segment 7 bases; nucleotides outside the gene matches: 9. Per germline, CDR1 SGHRS and CDR2 YFSETQ. This CDR3 is built from 16 residues. The CDR3 sequence: CASSRTTSGENGELFF. CDR3 in DNA: TGCGCCAGCAGCCGCACGACTAGCGGGGAAAACGGGGAGCTGTTTTTT.

The chain joins TRBV2 to TRBJ1-1; D uncertain. CDR3 length: 11 amino acids. Trimming took 4 bases from V and 12 from J, leaving 12 bases between them. Germline CDR1 and CDR2: SNHLY and FYNNEI. CDR3 loop: CASSVSPLSFF. The CDR3 DNA is TGTGCCAGCAGTGTCTCCCCCCTTTCTTTCTTT.

V gene TRBV5-6 combines with J gene TRBJ2-3; 10 bases match TRBD2. Germline values: CDR1 SGHDT, CDR2 YYEEEE. The CDR3 loop spans 16 amino acids. J gave up 0 bases and V 5 bases, and 6 bases lay outside the gene matches. Here the CDR3 reads CASRTGLAASTDTQYF. CDR3 bases: TGTGCCAGCAGAACCGGACTAGCGGCTAGCACAGATACGCAGTATTTT.

This rearrangement joins TRBV27 to TRBJ2-1; 7 bases are a match to TRBD1. CDR1 MNHEY and CDR2 SMNVEV come from the germline V gene (reference sequence). The CDR3 length is 13 residues. The ends lost 6 bases at V and 10 bases at J; junction bases unmatched: 9. CDR3 in amino acids: CASRTPGTEEQFF. The CDR3 coding sequence is TGTGCCAGCAGGACGCCAGGGACAGAGGAGCAGTTCTTC.

The rearrangement uses TRBV6-1 and TRBJ1-5; TRBD1 aligns across 8 bases. Germline trimming cut 4 bases from V and 0 bases from J; bases unmatched to any gene: 11. CDR1 MNHNS and CDR2 SASEGT come from the germline V gene. The CDR3 covers 18 residues. As DNA, the CDR3 is TGTGCCAGCAGTGGCCCGGGACAGGAAATCTATAGCAATCAGCCCCAGCATTTT. Amino acid sequence: CASSGPGQEIYSNQPQHF.

This chain links TRBV10-2 with TRBJ1-2; D might be TRBD1 (6 bases). The germline CDR1 and CDR2 sequences are WSHSY and SAAADI. CDR3 length: 14 amino acids. The ends were cut back, 2 bases at V and 1 base at J, with 8 bases in the middle. The CDR3 nucleotides read TGCGCCAGCAGTGAGGGACAGTTTAACTATGGCTACACCTTC. Translation: CASSEGQFNYGYTF.

This chain connects TRBV4-3 to TRBJ2-1; 12 bases line up with TRBD2. The germline V gene has CDR1 LGHNA and CDR2 YSLEER. The V gene end was trimmed by 1 base and the J gene end by 2 bases; junction bases not matched to a gene: 6. This CDR3 has 18 amino acids. The CDR3 DNA reads as TGCGCCAGCAGCCAAGGACTAGCGGGGGCCCGACCCTACAATGAGCAGTTCTTC. Protein product: CASSQGLAGARPYNEQFF.

In this sample, this clone turned up once. The chain is built from TRBV4-3 and TRBJ1-1; D not certain. Germline V gene sequence: CDR1 LGHNA, CDR2 YSLEER. This CDR3 is built from 14 residues. Trimming cost V 1 base and J 2 bases, with 8 bases left between them. CDR3 bases: TGCGCCAGCAGCCAAGTTGCACTTAACACTGAAGCTTTCTTT. It specifies CASSQVALNTEAFF.

DNA for the CDR3: TGTGCCAGCAGGATTAGTGCGGAGACCCAGTACTTC. Residues: CASRISAETQYF. The chain recombines TRBV2 with TRBJ2-5; D is undetermined. Looked up from germline, CDR1 is SNHLY and CDR2 is FYNNEI. V shed 6 bases and J shed 5 bases, with 10 bases lying between them. The CDR3 sequence is 12 residues long.